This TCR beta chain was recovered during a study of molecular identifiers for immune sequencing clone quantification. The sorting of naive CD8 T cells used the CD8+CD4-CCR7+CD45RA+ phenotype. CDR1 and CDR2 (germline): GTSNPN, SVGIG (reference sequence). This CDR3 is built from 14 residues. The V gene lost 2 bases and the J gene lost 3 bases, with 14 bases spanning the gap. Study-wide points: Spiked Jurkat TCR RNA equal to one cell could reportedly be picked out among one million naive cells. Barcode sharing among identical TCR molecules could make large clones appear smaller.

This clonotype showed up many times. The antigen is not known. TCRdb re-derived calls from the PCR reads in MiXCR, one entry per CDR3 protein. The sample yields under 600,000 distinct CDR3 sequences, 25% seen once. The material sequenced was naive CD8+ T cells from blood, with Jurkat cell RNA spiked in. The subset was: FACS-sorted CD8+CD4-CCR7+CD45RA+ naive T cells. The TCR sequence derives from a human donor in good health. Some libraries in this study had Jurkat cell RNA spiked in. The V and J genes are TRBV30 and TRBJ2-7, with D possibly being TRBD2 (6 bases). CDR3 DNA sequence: TGTGCCTGGAGTTTTGGACACGGGGGCTACGAGCAGTACTTC. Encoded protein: CAWSFGHGGYEQYF.